The 23 T cell receptor beta chains presented below share a single source sample, sequenced in a study of blood T cell repertoires in COVID-19. Clones were read by immunoSEQ multiplex PCR, and TCRdb kept only the in-frame ones, dropping some. The top ten clones hold roughly 0.89% of a sample with 200,000 to 250,000 clones, around 90% of them seen once. The source material was peripheral blood. Receptors were obtained from a man younger than 40 with COVID-19, enrolled during active disease.

The chain joins TRBV2 to TRBJ2-7; 7 bases match TRBD1. V was pared by 5 bases and J by 4 bases, with 11 bases of the junction left unmatched. Per the germline V gene, CDR1 is SNHLY and CDR2 is FYNNEI. The CDR3 is 15 residues long. The CDR3, as DNA: TGTGCCAGCAGTTCCGGACAGGTTGGAGCGTACGAGCAGTACTTC. Amino acids: CASSSGQVGAYEQYF.

The chain joins TRBV4-1 to TRBJ1-2, with D uncertain. In germline, CDR1 is MGHRA, CDR2 YSYEKL. CDR3 length equals 14 residues. The V gene lost 2 bases and the J gene lost 4 bases, with 11 bases spanning the gap. CDR3 nucleotides: TGCGCCAGCAGCCAATCGGGGAGTTTCTATGGCTACACCTTC. It translates to CASSQSGSFYGYTF.

V is TRBV15 and J is TRBJ2-7; D call uncertain. Trimming took 3 bases from V and 3 from J, leaving 12 bases between them. The germline gives CDR1 LNHNV, CDR2 YYDKDF (reference sequence). CDR3 size: 14 residues. The chain's CDR3 is CATSSFPSYYEQYF. The CDR3 coding sequence is TGTGCCACCAGCAGCTTTCCCTCTTACTACGAGCAGTACTTC.

The chain recombines TRBV6-5 with TRBJ2-7; 7 nucleotides match TRBD1. J gave up 3 bases and V 6 bases, and 8 bases lay outside the gene matches. The CDR3 is 14 amino acids. Germline lookup yields CDR1 MNHEY and CDR2 SVGAGI. The DNA for the CDR3 is TGTGCCAGCAGCAAACAGGGGATCGTCTACGAGCAGTACTTC. Translating gives CASSKQGIVYEQYF.

With respect to this clone: The same CDR3 is also encoded by other DNA sequences in this sample. The chain uses TRBV7-9 and TRBJ2-3; TRBD1 aligns across 8 bases. In germline, CDR1 is SEHNR, CDR2 FQNEAQ (reference sequence). Trimming cost V 4 bases and J 4 bases; bases outside gene matches: 1. This CDR3 contains 13 residues. DNA for the CDR3: TGTGCCAGCAGCTCCAGGGGGCCAGATACGCAGTATTTT. Encoded protein: CASSSRGPDTQYF.

This chain connects TRBV9 to TRBJ1-1, with TRBD1 matching 8 bases. The CDR3 runs 18 residues. Germline V gene lookup returns CDR1 SGDLS and CDR2 YYNGEE. V was pared by 0 bases and J by 3 bases, with 13 bases of the junction left unmatched. Here the CDR3 reads CASSVGDRTLPLDTEAFF. The CDR3 DNA reads as TGTGCCAGCAGCGTAGGGGACAGGACCTTACCATTGGACACTGAAGCTTTCTTT.

The chain couples TRBV6-4 to TRBJ2-7; 7 nucleotides line up with TRBD1. Germline CDR1 reads MRHNA; CDR2 reads SNTAGT. V lost 7 bases to trimming and J lost 3 bases; unmatched junction nucleotides: 0. The CDR3 is 11 amino acids. CDR3 nucleotides: TGTGCCAGCACAGGGGGCTACGAGCAGTACTTC. Its translation: CASTGGYEQYF.

The chain couples TRBV5-6 to TRBJ1-2, with D unresolved. This CDR3 has 16 amino acids. V was trimmed by 1 base and J by 0 bases, leaving 13 bases between them. Germline V gene sequence: CDR1 SGHDT, CDR2 YYEEEE. The CDR3 DNA follows: TGTGCCAGCAGCTTGTATCGGGAAGTGGCTAACTATGGCTACACCTTC. This codes for CASSLYREVANYGYTF.

This clone was observed once. The CDR3 coding sequence is TGTGCCAGCAGCAAGTTAGAGTCGCCGGGGGGCGGGGAGCTGTTTTTT. Translation gives CASSKLESPGGGELFF. The chain joins TRBV6-2 or TRBV6-3 to TRBJ2-2; 7 bases are a match to TRBD2. The germline CDR1 and CDR2 sequences are MNHEY and SVGEGT. The CDR3 is 16 amino acids. The ends lost 6 bases at V and 7 bases at J; junction bases unmatched: 14.

The rearrangement joins TRBV28 to TRBJ2-7; 7 nucleotides agree with TRBD2. Germline-derived CDR1 and CDR2 are MDHEN and SYDVKM. The CDR3 loop spans 15 amino acids. V was pared by 1 base and J by 5 bases, with 8 bases of the junction left unmatched. CDR3 region: CASSLLGGVTDEQYF. In nucleotides, the CDR3 is TGTGCCAGCAGTTTATTGGGGGGGGTGACCGACGAGCAGTACTTC.

This clone was observed once. The chain is built from TRBV10-1 and TRBJ2-1; no clear D gene. Trimming cost V 4 bases and J 7 bases, with 11 bases left between them. The CDR3 sequence is 13 residues long. The V gene's germline CDR1 is WNHNN and CDR2 SYGVQD (reference sequence). The CDR3: CASSGPVRNEQFF. The CDR3 DNA sequence: TGCGCCAGCAGTGGGCCAGTCCGTAATGAGCAGTTCTTC.

The chain has TRBV4-1 and TRBJ1-4; D gene uncertain. The germline V and J ends were trimmed by 1 base and 4 bases, with 10 bases remaining between them. Germline values: CDR1 MGHRA, CDR2 YSYEKL. The CDR3 contains 15 residues. CDR3 in DNA: TGCGCCAGCAGCCAAGGCGGAAGTGGTAATGAAAAACTGTTTTTT. It translates to CASSQGGSGNEKLFF.

The chain carries TRBV11-1 and TRBJ1-1, with 9 bases aligning to TRBD1. The CDR3 sequence is 14 residues long. Per germline, CDR1 SGHAT and CDR2 FQDESV (reference sequence). Germline trimming cut 5 bases from V and 4 bases from J; bases unmatched to any gene: 5. The CDR3, as DNA: TGTGCCAGCAGCCTACAGGGGGCCGGCACTGAAGCTTTCTTT. It yields the protein CASSLQGAGTEAFF. The full variable domain, its missing parts supplied by reference TRBV11-1 and TRBJ1-1, is EAEVAQSPRYKITEKSQAVAFWCDPISGHATLYWYRQILGQGPELLVQFQDESVVDDSQLPKDRFSAERLKGVDSTLKIQPAELGDSAMYLCASSLQGAGTEAFFGQGTRLTVV.

This chain uses TRBV3-1 (or the pseudogene TRBV3-2) with TRBJ2-1; 7 nucleotides agree with TRBD1. Trimming took 5 bases from V and 7 from J; bases not matched to a gene: 8. CDR1 is LGHDT and CDR2 is YNNKEL in the germline V gene (reference sequence). The CDR3 runs to 14 residues. This CDR3 reads CASSSPGQRNEQFF. The CDR3, as DNA: TGTGCCAGCAGCTCGCCGGGACAGCGAAATGAGCAGTTCTTC.

The chain couples TRBV14 to TRBJ2-1, with TRBD2 matching over 8 bases. Germline assignment: CDR1 SGHDN and CDR2 FVKESK. CDR3 size: 13 residues. J lost 15 bases, V lost 3 bases, and 10 bases had no gene match. The CDR3 here is CASSQARTSIGFF. As DNA, the CDR3 is TGTGCCAGCAGCCAGGCCAGGACTAGCATAGGGTTCTTC.

This clone came up once. This CDR3 reads CASSLARPDRAVATNEKLFF. In DNA form, the CDR3 reads TGTGCCAGCAGCTTAGCCCGACCGGACAGGGCGGTTGCAACTAATGAAAAACTGTTTTTT. This chain connects TRBV7-2 to TRBJ1-4; 8 positions match TRBD1. CDR3 length equals 20 residues. Germline V gives CDR1 SGHTA, CDR2 FQGNSA. With V trimmed by 0 bases and J by 0 bases, 12 bases remained unmatched.

The chain couples TRBV15 to TRBJ2-7, with TRBD2 matching over 7 bases. Germline lookup yields CDR1 LNHNV and CDR2 YYDKDF (reference sequence). V gave up 0 bases and J gave up 5 bases; unmatched junction bases: 4. The CDR3 has 14 amino acids. In nucleotides, the CDR3 is TGTGCCACCAGCAGAGATCGGGCGGGGGACGAGCAGTACTTC. Protein sequence: CATSRDRAGDEQYF.

The chain employs TRBV5-1 and TRBJ2-7; D uncertain. Germline-derived CDR1 and CDR2 are SGHRS and YFSETQ. The CDR3 sequence is 15 residues long. V lost 0 bases and J lost 4, with 14 bases in between. CDR3 region: CASSLVATKKYEQYF. The CDR3 DNA sequence: TGCGCCAGCAGCTTGGTGGCCACCAAGAAGTACGAGCAGTACTTC.

The chain links TRBV5-1 to TRBJ2-5, with a weak D call TRBD2 (7 bases). The CDR3 is 15 amino acids. Germline CDR1 is SGHRS and CDR2 is YFSETQ. With 0 bases removed from V and 2 bases from J, the gap between germline ends came to 11 bases. This CDR3 is CASSLAGGQQETQYF. CDR3 DNA: TGCGCCAGCAGCTTGGCGGGGGGACAACAAGAGACCCAGTACTTC.

This chain joins TRBV27 and TRBJ2-1; 11 bases map to TRBD1. V lost 5 bases, J lost 3 bases, and 6 bases stayed unmatched. Per germline, CDR1 MNHEY and CDR2 SMNVEV (reference sequence). This CDR3 comprises 16 residues. The CDR3 loop reads CASSTQDRGLYNEQFF. For the CDR3, the DNA is TGTGCCAGCAGTACCCAGGACAGGGGGCTCTACAATGAGCAGTTCTTC.

This rearrangement joins TRBV30 to TRBJ1-2; D gene unclear. Trimming removed 0 bases at V and 3 bases at J, with 5 bases between. CDR1 and CDR2 (germline): GTSNPN, SVGIG (reference sequence). There are 12 residues in the CDR3. CDR3 bases: TGTGCCTGGAGTGTACTGGACTATGGCTACACCTTC. Residues: CAWSVLDYGYTF.

The chain recombines TRBV27 with TRBJ1-6; 8 nucleotides align to TRBD1. The CDR3 is 15 residues long. The germline CDR1 and CDR2 sequences are MNHEY and SMNVEV (reference sequence). V was clipped by 6 bases and J by 9 bases; unmatched bases: 10. In DNA, the CDR3 is TGTGCCAGCAGCTGGTCGAGGACAGGGCCTTCACCCCTCCACTTT. This translates into CASSWSRTGPSPLHF.

This chain uses TRBV5-1 with TRBJ2-1; TRBD1 matches at 8 bases. V gave up 3 bases and J gave up 3 bases; unmatched junction bases: 5. Germline V gene sequence: CDR1 SGHRS, CDR2 YFSETQ. The CDR3 consists of 15 residues. The CDR3 DNA follows: TGCGCCAGCAGCTCGACAGGGGACAACTACAATGAGCAGTTCTTC. Translation: CASSSTGDNYNEQFF.